This T cell receptor (beta chain) is drawn from a study of siplizumab effects on memory and regulatory T cells. Each sample contributed approximately 94,000 TCR templates to the assay. Repertoires were generated with immunoSEQ multiplex PCR, while TCRdb's copy carries only in-frame clones and drops some. The repertoire has some 100,000 clones, just over 90% of them found once; the top ten carry approximately 0.73%. Germline V gene lookup returns CDR1 KGHSH and CDR2 LQKENI. V lost 4 bases, J lost 1 base, and 10 bases lay in between. The CDR3 covers 15 residues. V is TRBV18 and J is TRBJ2-2, with D hard to call. The clonotype was recovered from a human donor in good health. The sample was Tregs sorted from blood. CDR3 bases: TGTGCCAGCTCACAGAGCGCCAGGAACACCGGGGAGCTGTTTTTT. Amino acids: CASSQSARNTGELFF.